This entry lists 6 T cell receptor beta chains sequenced from one sample in a study of blood T cells in healthy people across ages. Alongside a J-beta primer mix, a sample-barcoded 5' primer served in a second PCR lasting about 7 to 11 cycles. MiXCR was run by TCRdb on the 5' RACE reads, yielding one entry per CDR3 protein. Here the sample spans about 1.5 million distinct CDR3 sequences, under 55% being singletons. The sample consisted of blood. The receptor source for this set is a woman aged 18-35 years in good health.

The chain is built from TRBV6-5 and TRBJ2-3; 14 bases are a match to TRBD2. From germline, CDR1 is MNHEY and CDR2 SVGAGI. This CDR3 is 16 amino acids long. J gave up 6 bases and V 6 bases, and 8 bases lay outside the gene matches. The CDR3 protein is CASSPWTSGGLDTQYF. The CDR3 DNA is TGTGCCAGCAGCCCCTGGACTAGCGGGGGGTTGGATACGCAGTATTTT.

This clonotype was found once. The genes are TRBV28 and TRBJ2-3; 8 nucleotides align to TRBD1. The ends lost 3 bases at V and 5 bases at J; junction bases unmatched: 4. The germline V gene encodes CDR1 MDHEN and CDR2 SYDVKM. This CDR3 region has 14 residues. The CDR3 DNA is TGTGCCAGCAGTTTTTCAGGGGGCCAAGATACGCAGTATTTT. It encodes CASSFSGGQDTQYF.

The CDR3 spells CSGRDPYEQYF. Written as DNA, the CDR3 is TGCAGCGGCAGGGATCCCTACGAGCAGTACTTC. The chain has TRBV29-1 and TRBJ2-7; D possibly corresponds to TRBD1 (5 bases). Germline V gene sequence: CDR1 SQVTM, CDR2 ANQGSEA. The CDR3 totals 11 residues. Trimming stripped 7 bases from V and 2 bases from J, with 9 bases between.

This clonotype was detected a few times. The V call is TRBV25-1, the J call TRBJ1-2; the D gene is possibly TRBD1 (6 bases). The CDR3 extends over 14 amino acids. Looked up from germline, CDR1 is MGHDK and CDR2 is SYGVNS. Trimming left V 6 bases short and J 4 bases short, with 15 bases between. CDR3 DNA sequence: TGTGCCAGCAGCAGACAGGATGCTACCTATGGCTACACCTTC. Its translation: CASSRQDATYGYTF.

J is TRBJ2-1 and V is TRBV20-1; TRBD2 aligns across 7 bases. The CDR3 has 14 amino acids. V lost 3 bases to trimming and J lost 3 bases; unmatched junction nucleotides: 5. From germline, CDR1 is DFQATT and CDR2 SNEGSKA (reference sequence). The DNA of the CDR3 is TGCAGTGCTAGTTTGGGGGGGAACTACAATGAGCAGTTCTTC. Its translation: CSASLGGNYNEQFF.

CDR3 sequence (DNA): TGCAGTGCTAGAGTCGGCACGTATAGCAATCAGCCCCAGCATTTT. It codes for CSARVGTYSNQPQHF. The V and J genes are TRBV20-1 and TRBJ1-5; the D is unclear. The CDR3 loop spans 15 amino acids. Deletions cut 1 base from V and 0 bases from J, with 10 bases between. Germline CDR1 reads DFQATT; CDR2 reads SNEGSKA (reference sequence).